A selection of T cell receptor beta chains follows, all from one sample in a study of blood T cell repertoires in COVID-19. TCRdb's table, derived via immunoSEQ multiplex PCR, lists solely in-frame clones and lacks some. The table lists around 100,000 clones, approximately 80% of them singletons. Sequenced material: peripheral blood. These TCRs come from a human donor in a cohort sampled during active COVID-19. Each CDR3 is given with its conserved first and last residue. A D gene is named only where the DNA matches it firmly. Clone size, where shown, is once, few, many, or a class for clones that have expanded.

d_call j_call v_call clone_size cdr3_aa cdr3_nt
. TRBJ1-4 TRBV4-3 few CASSQFHGGVDEKLFF TGCGCCAGCAGCCAGTTTCATGGGGGGGTAGATGAAAAACTGTTTTTT
. TRBJ1-2 TRBV6-5 . CASRPQGPTYGYTF TGTGCCAGCAGACCCCAGGGGCCTACCTATGGCTACACCTTC
. TRBJ2-4 TRBV6-5 . CASSYSAGNENIQYF TGTGCCAGCAGTTACTCCGCAGGGAACGAAAACATTCAGTACTTC
. TRBJ2-1 TRBV4-2 many CASSQDPGGSVNEQFF TGTGCCAGCAGCCAAGATCCCGGAGGCTCGGTCAATGAGCAGTTCTTC
TRBD2 TRBJ2-7 TRBV27 . CASSFSLAGVSYEQYF TGTGCCAGCAGTTTTTCCTTAGCGGGAGTGTCCTACGAGCAGTACTTC
. TRBJ2-5 TRBV6-1 . CASSEGASETQYF TGTGCCAGCAGTGAAGGGGCCAGCGAGACCCAGTACTTC
TRBD1 TRBJ2-3 TRBV25-1 . CASTGDRVIGTDTQYF TGTGCCAGCACCGGGGACAGGGTTATAGGCACAGATACGCAGTATTTT
. TRBJ1-2 TRBV9 . CASSVVPTSANYGYTF TGTGCCAGCAGCGTAGTGCCCACCTCAGCTAACTATGGCTACACCTTC
TRBD1 TRBJ1-1 TRBV6-5 . CASSYSWQGATEAFF TGTGCCAGCAGTTACTCGTGGCAGGGGGCTACTGAAGCTTTCTTT
. TRBJ1-3 TRBV5-1 . CASSLFWADSGNTIYF TGCGCCAGCAGCTTATTTTGGGCAGACTCTGGAAACACCATATATTTT
. TRBJ1-2 TRBV5-1 . CASSPEMTANYGYTF TGCGCCAGCAGCCCGGAGATGACAGCTAACTATGGCTACACCTTC
TRBD2 TRBJ2-3 TRBV6-6 . CASSQLAGGTDTQYF TGTGCCAGCAGTCAGCTAGCGGGAGGCACAGATACGCAGTATTTT
. TRBJ2-5 TRBV3-1/TRBV3-2 . CASSQGAGLFQYF TGTGCCAGCAGCCAAGGGGCTGGCCTCTTTCAGTACTTC
. TRBJ2-7 TRBV7-8 . CASSLEGEISYEQYF TGTGCCAGCAGCTTAGAGGGAGAGATCTCCTACGAGCAGTACTTC
. TRBJ1-1 TRBV27 . CASSRGGDTEAFF TGTGCCAGCAGCCGGGGGGGGGACACTGAAGCTTTCTTT
. TRBJ1-2 TRBV10-2 . CASSRDDFNYGYTF TGCGCCAGCAGCAGGGATGACTTTAACTATGGCTACACCTTC
TRBD1 TRBJ2-4 TRBV6-5 . CASSTGTGKNIQYF TGTGCCAGCAGTACCGGGACAGGGAAGAACATTCAGTACTTC